These 14 T cell receptor beta chains were all obtained from the same sample, sequenced in a study of cytomegalovirus exposure and HLA in healthy donors. Some clones are missing from TCRdb's copy, which holds only in-frame ones; the method was immunoSEQ multiplex PCR. The sample gives about 200,000 clones, roughly 84% of which show up once; over 10% is in the top ten. The sequencing sample was made of PBMCs. All receptors come from a woman aged 30 to 39 in good health and CMV-seropositive.

The V gene is TRBV25-1, the J gene TRBJ1-2; no firm D call. Germline V gene data show CDR1 as MGHDK and CDR2 as SYGVNS. Between the trimmed V and J ends, which lost 0 bases and 5 bases, there was a span of 13 bases. The CDR3 is 15 residues long. The CDR3 region is CASSEYKASRYGYTF. The CDR3 DNA reads as TGTGCCAGCAGTGAATATAAGGCCTCGAGGTATGGCTACACCTTC.

This clone has a handful of counts. This rearrangement joins TRBV2 to TRBJ1-2; D gene ambiguous. CDR1 and CDR2 from the germline V gene are SNHLY and FYNNEI. This CDR3 spans 12 amino acids. V was pared by 9 bases and J by 6 bases, with 14 bases between. Here the CDR3 DNA reads TGTGCCAGTCGGGAATTCAGAAATGGCTACACCTTC. Its translation is CASREFRNGYTF.

V gene TRBV27 combines with J gene TRBJ2-7; D may be TRBD2 (5 bases). CDR1 is MNHEY, CDR2 SMNVEV, per germline (reference sequence). This CDR3 is 14 amino acids long. V shed 2 bases and J shed 4 bases, with 12 bases lying between them. The CDR3 is CASSLDTRGYEQYF. As DNA, the CDR3 is TGTGCCAGCAGTTTAGACACTAGAGGGTACGAGCAGTACTTC.

This clone showed up just once. This chain uses TRBV4-2 with TRBJ2-3; 11 bases are a match to TRBD2. Germline V gives CDR1 LGHNA, CDR2 YNFKEQ. V gave up 2 bases and J gave up 5 bases; unmatched junction bases: 6. The CDR3 length is 16 residues. CDR3 nucleotides: TGTGCCAGCAGCCAAATAGCGGGAGGGCCCGGAGATACGCAGTATTTT. Protein: CASSQIAGGPGDTQYF.

This chain connects TRBV19 to TRBJ1-2, with TRBD1 matching 10 bases. The germline V gene has CDR1 LNHDA and CDR2 SQIVND (reference sequence). This CDR3 region has 18 residues. V shed 5 bases and J 4 bases; nucleotides not matched to a gene: 16. In nucleotides, the CDR3 is TGTGCCAGTAGTCCTCGGGACAGGGGTCCCGTCTGGTTCTATGGCTACACCTTC. Encoded protein: CASSPRDRGPVWFYGYTF.

V is TRBV5-6 and J is TRBJ2-5; D possibly corresponds to TRBD1 (5 bases). V gave up 0 bases and J gave up 5 bases, with 8 bases separating them. CDR1 is SGHDT, CDR2 YYEEEE, per germline. CDR3 size: 13 residues. CDR3 loop: CASSLEPGETQYF. The CDR3 DNA reads TGTGCCAGCAGCTTGGAACCAGGGGAGACCCAGTACTTC.

This clone has at least ten counts. V and J are TRBV15 and TRBJ1-4; D possibly corresponds to TRBD1 (5 bases). The ends were cut back, 0 bases at V and 7 bases at J, with 12 bases in the middle. Germline V gene data show CDR1 as LNHNV and CDR2 as YYDKDF (reference sequence). This CDR3 comprises 15 residues. CDR3 coding DNA: TGTGCCACCAGCAGAGACGGGCAGGGCGGTGAAAAACTGTTTTTT. Translated: CATSRDGQGGEKLFF.

This clone was seen a few times. The chain employs TRBV6-5 and TRBJ1-5; D gene uncertain. Germline V gene sequence: CDR1 MNHEY, CDR2 SVGAGI. The CDR3 length is 13 residues. V shed 4 bases and J shed 5 bases, with 9 bases lying between them. CDR3 nucleotides: TGTGCCAGCAGTTCAACCTCGGATCAGCCCCAGCATTTT. This sequence encodes CASSSTSDQPQHF.

The V and J genes are TRBV5-8 and TRBJ2-7; TRBD1 matches at 8 bases. CDR3 length: 16 amino acids. With 6 bases clipped from V and 0 bases from J, the junction kept 11 bases outside the gene matches. Germline-derived CDR1 and CDR2 are SGHTS and YDEGEE. CDR3 region: CASNRGYYLSSYEQYF. CDR3 DNA: TGTGCCAGCAACAGGGGGTACTACCTGAGCTCCTACGAGCAGTACTTC.

The chain recombines TRBV2 with TRBJ1-5; D remains ambiguous. The CDR3 contains 14 residues. V was pared by 8 bases and J by 3 bases, with 14 bases between. Looked up from germline, CDR1 is SNHLY and CDR2 is FYNNEI. In nucleotides, the CDR3 is TGTGCCAGCGGTCCGGGGTACCCCAATCAGCCCCAGCATTTT. Protein: CASGPGYPNQPQHF.

V gene TRBV2 combines with J gene TRBJ1-1, with D tentatively TRBD1 (5 bases). Germline lookup yields CDR1 SNHLY and CDR2 FYNNEI. Trimming cost V 3 bases and J 5 bases, with 13 bases left between them. The CDR3 covers 14 residues. The CDR3 bases are TGTGCCAGCAGTGAGCAGGGAAGAACAACTGAAGCTTTCTTT. Encoded protein: CASSEQGRTTEAFF.

As concerns this clone: One junction end does not reproduce the germline sequence, and a read error may be involved. The J gene is TRBJ2-1, the V gene TRBV7-9, with TRBD2 matching over 9 bases. The CDR3 runs to 12 residues. CDR1 and CDR2 from the germline V gene are SEHNR and FQNEAQ (reference sequence). CDR3 residues: CASSAGGTSNLF. The DNA for the CDR3 is TGTGCCAGCAGCGCGGGGGGGACGTCAAACCTCTTC.

The chain combines TRBV29-1 with TRBJ2-7, with 7 bases that match TRBD1. The CDR3 sequence is 14 residues long. The V segment lost 3 bases and the J segment 1 base; nucleotides outside the gene matches: 6. Germline V lookup: CDR1 SQVTM, CDR2 ANQGSEA. As DNA, the CDR3 is TGCAGCGTTGATTCTGGGACAGAGTCCTACGAGCAGTACTTC. Translated: CSVDSGTESYEQYF.

The rearrangement links TRBV10-3 to TRBJ1-1, with TRBD1 as a possible D gene (6 bases). This CDR3 is built from 14 residues. In germline, CDR1 is ENHRY, CDR2 SYGVKD. The V end lost 3 bases, the J end lost 0 bases, and 8 bases lay between the germline ends. The CDR3 nucleotides are TGTGCCATCAGTGAAGGGGGAATGAACACTGAAGCTTTCTTT. Amino acid sequence: CAISEGGMNTEAFF.